The 29 T cell receptor beta chains below all came from one sample that was sequenced in a study of blood T cell repertoires in COVID-19. The table came from immunoSEQ multiplex PCR; TCRdb's copy has only in-frame clones and leaves some out. Among about 82,000 clones, 82% were seen once, and the ten largest hold around 7%. Material: peripheral blood. These receptor sequences come from a man aged 45 to 65 with active or convalescent COVID-19.

V and J are TRBV18 and TRBJ2-2; D is unclear. The CDR3 length is 15 residues. Germline assignment: CDR1 KGHSH and CDR2 LQKENI. V was clipped by 5 bases and J by 0 bases, with 10 bases between them. The CDR3 bases are TGTGCCAGCTCATACCTTCACTCGAACACCGGGGAGCTGTTTTTT. Amino acid sequence: CASSYLHSNTGELFF.

The chain uses TRBV19 and TRBJ2-2; D may be TRBD1 (5 bases). CDR3 length: 11 amino acids. V was pared by 9 bases and J by 7 bases, with 9 bases between. Germline CDR1 reads LNHDA; CDR2 reads SQIVND (reference sequence). CDR3 sequence: CASQGIGELFF. As DNA, the CDR3 is TGTGCCAGCCAGGGAATCGGGGAGCTGTTTTTT.

The gene calls are TRBV5-6 and TRBJ1-2, with 9 bases fitting TRBD1. This CDR3 comprises 13 residues. Germline loops: CDR1 SGHDT, CDR2 YYEEEE. Trimming at V came to 4 bases and at J to 8 bases, leaving 6 bases not matched to a gene. CDR3 coding DNA: TGTGCCAGCAGCCCGGGACAGGGTAAGGGCTACACCTTC. This gives the protein CASSPGQGKGYTF.

This chain uses TRBV7-2 with TRBJ2-1, with D perhaps matching TRBD2 (5 bases). This CDR3 comprises 14 residues. Germline assignment: CDR1 SGHTA and CDR2 FQGNSA. V lost 2 bases to trimming and J lost 8 bases, with 13 bases between them. The DNA for the CDR3 is TGTGCCAGCAGCTTACGGCGGGCTAACGATGAGCAGTTCTTC. This encodes CASSLRRANDEQFF.

The gene calls are TRBV7-8 and TRBJ1-1; D unresolved. CDR3 length equals 13 residues. From germline, CDR1 is SGHVS and CDR2 FQNEAQ. With 1 base removed from V and 5 bases from J, the gap between germline ends came to 8 bases. The DNA for the CDR3 is TGTGCCAGCAGCTTAGGGGGAGGGACTGAAGCTTTCTTT. Translated: CASSLGGGTEAFF.

The J gene is TRBJ1-1, the V gene TRBV6-5; 7 bases are a match to TRBD1. This CDR3 region has 14 residues. V lost 7 bases, J lost 5 bases, and 10 bases stayed unmatched. Germline lookup yields CDR1 MNHEY and CDR2 SVGAGI. CDR3 DNA sequence: TGTGCCAGCAACCACAGGGGTTGGGGGACTGAAGCTTTCTTT. This encodes CASNHRGWGTEAFF.

V and J are TRBV6-5 and TRBJ2-3; no definite D call. Per germline, CDR1 MNHEY and CDR2 SVGAGI. CDR3 length: 15 residues. Trimming stripped 6 bases from V and 1 base from J, with 14 bases between. The CDR3 DNA reads as TGTGCCAGCAGCGAGGCGCGGCTCGGCACAGATACGCAGTATTTT. Amino acids: CASSEARLGTDTQYF.

This chain joins TRBV12-3 or TRBV12-4 and TRBJ2-2; possible D gene TRBD1, 5 bases. The germline V and J ends were trimmed by 5 bases and 9 bases, with 13 bases remaining between them. The CDR3 spans 13 residues. The CDR3 DNA follows: TGTGCCAGCAGTCCTACCTCGGACAGGGAGCTGTTTTTT. Its translation is CASSPTSDRELFF.

This sequence joins TRBV7-2 and TRBJ1-6, with 8 nucleotides matching TRBD1. Germline V gene sequence: CDR1 SGHTA, CDR2 FQGNSA. The CDR3 is made up of 16 amino acids. J gave up 9 bases and V 1 base, and 8 bases lay outside the gene matches. The CDR3 spells CASSLGGQGAVSPLHF. CDR3 bases: TGTGCCAGCAGCTTAGGCGGGCAGGGGGCTGTTTCACCCCTCCACTTT.

The genes are TRBV5-1 and TRBJ1-1, with D perhaps matching TRBD1 (5 bases). The CDR3 length is 14 residues. The germline V gene has CDR1 SGHRS and CDR2 YFSETQ. Between the trimmed V and J ends, which lost 2 bases and 1 base, there was a span of 9 bases. The CDR3 sequence: CASSLATANTEAFF. DNA of the CDR3: TGCGCCAGCAGCTTAGCGACAGCGAACACTGAAGCTTTCTTT.

The V gene is TRBV7-2, the J gene TRBJ1-1; 8 positions match TRBD1. CDR3 length: 17 residues. CDR1 SGHTA and CDR2 FQGNSA come from the germline V gene. After removal of 1 base from V and 1 base from J, the junction contained 8 bases not matched to a gene. The CDR3 loop reads CASSLGPGGASNTEAFF. CDR3 sequence (DNA): TGTGCCAGCAGCTTAGGCCCAGGGGGCGCCTCGAACACTGAAGCTTTCTTT.

This clone was counted a few times. The chain combines TRBV7-8 with TRBJ2-5; a weak D match, TRBD1 (6 bases). Trimming removed 5 bases at V and 4 bases at J, with 20 bases between. This CDR3 contains 16 residues. Germline-derived CDR1 and CDR2 are SGHVS and FQNEAQ. The CDR3 is CASSNFRDTLRETQYF. CDR3 DNA sequence: TGTGCCAGCAGCAATTTCCGGGACACCCTAAGAGAGACCCAGTACTTC.

The chain carries TRBV28 and TRBJ2-7, with 14 bases matching TRBD2. Germline V gives CDR1 MDHEN, CDR2 SYDVKM. Trimming at V came to 6 bases and at J to 5 bases, leaving 9 bases not matched to a gene. This CDR3 region has 16 residues. For the CDR3, the DNA is TGTGCCAGCAGCCGACGACTAGCGGGGGGGCCCCACGAGCAGTACGTC. Amino acids: CASSRRLAGGPHEQYV.

The chain links TRBV28 to TRBJ2-1; TRBD2 aligns across 9 bases. J was trimmed by 6 bases and V by 7 bases; bases with no gene match: 10. Germline V lookup: CDR1 MDHEN, CDR2 SYDVKM. The CDR3 covers 15 residues. CDR3 nucleotides: TGTGCCAGCACCCGGCCTAGCGGGGCACCCAATGAGCAGTTCTTC. Its translation is CASTRPSGAPNEQFF. The variable domain in full, completed from reference TRBV28 and TRBJ2-1, reads DVKVTQSSRYLVKRTGEKVFLECVQDMDHENMFWYRQDPGLGLRLIYFSYDVKMKEKGDIPEGYSVSREKKERFSLILESASTNQTSMYLCASTRPSGAPNEQFFGPGTRLTVL.

The rearrangement uses TRBV24-1 and TRBJ1-4; TRBD1 matches at 8 bases. Germline V gives CDR1 KGHDR, CDR2 SFDVKD. V was pared by 5 bases and J by 7 bases, with 11 bases of the junction left unmatched. This CDR3 has 16 residues. The CDR3 reads CATSGGTGGGGEKLFF. Here the CDR3 DNA reads TGTGCCACCAGTGGTGGCACAGGGGGAGGTGGTGAAAAACTGTTTTTT.

This chain links TRBV5-4 with TRBJ2-5, with 8 bases fitting TRBD2. Germline loops: CDR1 SGHNT, CDR2 YYREEE (reference sequence). V was pared by 4 bases and J by 5 bases, with 7 bases of the junction left unmatched. The CDR3 sequence is 14 residues long. The CDR3 region is CASSTGLAGETQYF. The DNA of the CDR3 is TGTGCCAGCAGCACAGGACTAGCCGGGGAGACCCAGTACTTC.

The genes are TRBV7-9 and TRBJ1-2; 9 nucleotides agree with TRBD1. The trim removed 5 bases at V and 4 bases at J, leaving 5 bases unmatched. The CDR3 spans 14 residues. Germline V CDR1 and CDR2: SEHNR, FQNEAQ (reference sequence). The CDR3 protein is CASSTSTGGYGYTF. The CDR3 DNA follows: TGTGCCAGCAGCACCTCGACAGGGGGCTATGGCTACACCTTC.

The J gene is TRBJ2-7, the V gene TRBV7-2; D unclear. The germline V gene encodes CDR1 SGHTA and CDR2 FQGNSA. This CDR3 is 13 amino acids long. V was cut by 1 base and J by 1 base, with 5 bases left in between. The DNA of the CDR3 is TGTGCCAGCAGCTTAGTTGAGTCCTACGAGCAGTACTTC. It codes for CASSLVESYEQYF. Based on the CDR3 plus reference TRBV7-2 and TRBJ2-7, the full variable domain is GAGVSQSPSNKVTEKGKDVELRCDPISGHTALYWYRQSLGQGLEFLIYFQGNSAPDKSGLPSDRFSAERTGGSVSTLTIQRTQQEDSAVYLCASSLVESYEQYFGPGTRLTVT.

The V call is TRBV7-2, the J call TRBJ1-6; weak D call: TRBD1 (5 bases). Germline CDR1 SGHTA, CDR2 FQGNSA. V lost 2 bases, J lost 5 bases, and 10 bases lay in between. There are 15 residues in the CDR3. CDR3 region: CASSLQGGDNSPLHF. As DNA, the CDR3 is TGTGCCAGCAGCTTACAGGGCGGAGATAATTCACCCCTCCACTTT.

V is TRBV18 and J is TRBJ2-1; D remains ambiguous. V was pared by 0 bases and J by 3 bases, with 6 bases between. This CDR3 has 14 amino acids. The germline V gene has CDR1 KGHSH and CDR2 LQKENI. CDR3 nucleotides: TGTGCCAGCTCACCACCGAGTGACTACAATGAGCAGTTCTTC. This translates into CASSPPSDYNEQFF.

The chain joins TRBV6-5 to TRBJ2-5; tentative D call: TRBD2 (6 bases). This CDR3 is built from 15 residues. The germline V gene encodes CDR1 MNHEY and CDR2 SVGAGI. With 6 bases removed from V and 5 bases from J, the gap between germline ends came to 19 bases. The CDR3 loop reads CASRNGAGSWETQYF. CDR3 sequence (DNA): TGTGCCAGCAGAAACGGGGCGGGATCTTGGGAGACCCAGTACTTC.

Concerning this clone: Additional DNA sequences in this sample encode the identical CDR3. V usage is TRBV9 and J usage is TRBJ1-5, with D uncertain. The ends were cut back, 3 bases at V and 0 bases at J, with 7 bases in the middle. This CDR3 contains 14 residues. The V gene's germline CDR1 is SGDLS and CDR2 YYNGEE. CDR3 sequence reads: CASSATDSNQPQHF. CDR3 DNA: TGTGCCAGCAGCGCAACAGATAGCAATCAGCCCCAGCATTTT.

This clone was seen a handful of times. This chain links TRBV7-9 with TRBJ2-1; 10 bases are a match to TRBD2. Germline CDR1 and CDR2: SEHNR and FQNEAQ (reference sequence). The length of the CDR3 is 15 residues. V was clipped by 6 bases and J by 8 bases; unmatched bases: 10. DNA for the CDR3: TGTGCCAGCAGGTCACTAGCGGGGTATGGACATGAGCAGTTCTTC. Its translation is CASRSLAGYGHEQFF.

The chain carries TRBV28 and TRBJ1-5; 9 nucleotides line up with TRBD1. Germline V lookup: CDR1 MDHEN, CDR2 SYDVKM. Losses at the gene ends were 7 bases for V and 3 bases for J; bases not matched to a gene: 13. The CDR3 runs to 17 residues. CDR3 in amino acids: CASNPRGQGKVNQPQHF. In DNA form, the CDR3 reads TGTGCCAGCAATCCGAGAGGACAGGGGAAAGTCAATCAGCCCCAGCATTTT.

This rearrangement joins TRBV5-6 to TRBJ2-5; TRBD1 agrees at 7 bases. CDR3 length: 13 amino acids. Trimming cost V 5 bases and J 1 base; bases outside gene matches: 2. From germline, CDR1 is SGHDT and CDR2 YYEEEE. The CDR3 region is CASSYRGQETQYF. The CDR3 nucleotides read TGTGCCAGCAGTTACAGGGGCCAAGAGACCCAGTACTTC.

The chain has TRBV6-5 and TRBJ1-4; 10 bases fit TRBD1. The CDR3 runs 14 residues. Per germline, CDR1 MNHEY and CDR2 SVGAGI. Trimming at V came to 7 bases and at J to 8 bases, leaving 7 bases not matched to a gene. The CDR3 sequence: CASTRDRGGEKLFF. The CDR3, as DNA: TGTGCCAGCACTCGGGACAGGGGAGGGGAAAAACTGTTTTTT.

This rearrangement joins TRBV28 to TRBJ2-7; possible D gene TRBD1, 6 bases. Trimming took 5 bases from V and 2 from J, leaving 13 bases between them. The germline gives CDR1 MDHEN, CDR2 SYDVKM. This CDR3 has 14 amino acids. The CDR3 here is CASSHSTGPYEQYV. For the CDR3, the DNA is TGTGCCAGCAGTCACTCGACAGGCCCCTACGAGCAGTACGTC.

This clone showed up just once. This chain uses TRBV6-5 with TRBJ1-4; 8 bases align to TRBD1. J was trimmed by 8 bases and V by 0 bases; bases with no gene match: 5. This CDR3 has 15 residues. The V gene's germline CDR1 is MNHEY and CDR2 SVGAGI. In DNA form, the CDR3 reads TGTGCCAGCAGTTACTCGGAGGCAGGGGGCGAAAAACTGTTTTTT. This encodes CASSYSEAGGEKLFF.

This chain connects TRBV24-1 to TRBJ2-7, with TRBD1 identical over 12 bases. CDR1 and CDR2 (germline): KGHDR, SFDVKD. This CDR3 has 21 amino acids. After removal of 0 bases from V and 0 bases from J, the junction contained 14 bases not matched to a gene. CDR3 bases: TGTGCCACCAGTGATTTGGATTGGGGACAGGGGGCTGTTATTCTCTCCTACGAGCAGTACGTC. It translates to CATSDLDWGQGAVILSYEQYV.